Listed below are T cell receptor beta chains from one sample, sequenced in a study of OX40 agonist ivuxolimab in advanced cancers. The assay was immunoSEQ multiplex PCR, and TCRdb's table has in-frame clones only and misses some. The profile covers over 95,000 clones, with 91% appearing a single time and roughly 0.31% taken by the ten largest. The sequences come from CD4+ or CD8+ T cells sorted from blood, collected in a trial of the OX40 agonist ivuxolimab. The source of these receptors is an adult with an advanced solid tumor such as melanoma, head and neck, liver or kidney cancer. CDR3s include the opening cysteine and the closing phenylalanine or tryptophan. D genes are given only for firm matches. Size is omitted from some rows. Given values are once, few, many or a class for expanded clones.

J gene | clone size | D gene | V gene | CDR3 protein | CDR3 DNA
TRBJ1-2 | NA | NA | TRBV29-1 | CSVGTPAGYTF | TGCAGCGTTGGGACCCCTGCGGGCTACACCTTC
TRBJ1-4 | NA | NA | TRBV4-3 | CASSQDREVQKLFF | TGCGCCAGCAGCCAAGACAGAGAGGTTCAAAAACTGTTTTTT
TRBJ2-3 | NA | TRBD2 | TRBV6-6 | CASSETSGRWSTQYF | TGTGCCAGCAGTGAGACTAGCGGGAGATGGAGCACGCAGTATTTT
TRBJ2-5 | once | TRBD1 | TRBV7-9 | CASSIGQGGETQYF | TGTGCCAGCAGCATAGGACAGGGAGGAGAGACCCAGTACTTC
TRBJ1-1 | NA | TRBD1 | TRBV11-2 | CASSFRQGRTPEAFF | TGTGCCAGCAGCTTCCGACAGGGACGGACCCCTGAAGCTTTCTTT
TRBJ1-1 | NA | NA | TRBV5-1 | CASSPQGYTEAFF | TGCGCCAGCAGTCCTCAGGGATACACTGAAGCTTTCTTT
TRBJ2-3 | NA | NA | TRBV5-1 | CASNWASARDTQYF | TGCGCCAGCAACTGGGCTAGCGCGAGAGATACGCAGTATTTT
TRBJ2-7 | NA | TRBD2 | TRBV19 | CASSITALAGDYEQYF | TGTGCCAGTAGTATAACCGCACTAGCGGGAGACTACGAGCAGTACTTC
TRBJ2-3 | NA | TRBD2 | TRBV4-3 | CASSQDSGRAFNTQYF | TGCGCCAGCAGCCAAGATAGCGGGAGGGCCTTTAATACGCAGTATTTT
TRBJ1-5 | NA | NA | TRBV11-2 | CASSQGPFSNQPQHF | TGTGCCAGCAGCCAAGGGCCCTTTAGCAATCAGCCCCAGCATTTT
TRBJ1-6 | NA | NA | TRBV6-5 | CATNMEGRGSPLHF | TGTGCCACAAACATGGAGGGCCGGGGTTCACCCCTCCACTTT
TRBJ2-4 | NA | NA | TRBV18 | CASSPRGQVGTGIQYF | TGTGCCAGCTCGCCCCGAGGCCAGGTGGGAACGGGCATTCAGTACTTC
TRBJ2-7 | NA | NA | TRBV18 | CASSPAGATYEQYF | TGTGCCAGCTCACCCGCAGGGGCGACCTACGAGCAGTACTTC
TRBJ1-4 | NA | NA | TRBV9 | CASSVGGPLNEKLFF | TGTGCCAGCAGCGTAGGGGGCCCACTCAATGAAAAACTGTTTTTT
TRBJ2-3 | few | NA | TRBV5-1 | CASSFGRAGGSDTQYF | TGCGCCAGCAGCTTTGGTCGGGCGGGCGGGTCAGATACGCAGTATTTT
TRBJ2-3 | NA | NA | TRBV11-2 | CASSNWGQTDTQYF | TGTGCCAGCAGCAATTGGGGCCAAACAGATACGCAGTATTTT